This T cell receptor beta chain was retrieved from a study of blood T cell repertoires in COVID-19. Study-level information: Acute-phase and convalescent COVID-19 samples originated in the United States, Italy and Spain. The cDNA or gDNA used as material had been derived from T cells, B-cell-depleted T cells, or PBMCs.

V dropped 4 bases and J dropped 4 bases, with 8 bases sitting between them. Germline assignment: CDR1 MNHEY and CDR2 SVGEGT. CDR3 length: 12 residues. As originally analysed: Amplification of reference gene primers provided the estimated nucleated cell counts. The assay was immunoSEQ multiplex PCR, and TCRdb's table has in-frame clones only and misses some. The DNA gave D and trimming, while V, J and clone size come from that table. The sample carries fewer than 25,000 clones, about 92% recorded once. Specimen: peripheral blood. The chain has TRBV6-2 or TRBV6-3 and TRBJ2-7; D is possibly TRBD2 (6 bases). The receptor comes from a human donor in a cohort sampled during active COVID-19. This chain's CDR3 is CASSSGGYEQYF. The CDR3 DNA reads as TGTGCCAGCAGTTCCGGGGGATACGAGCAGTACTTC.